This entry features one T cell receptor beta chain sequence. Its matching antigen is unknown. The source of the sample is a study of radiotherapy plus CTLA-4 blockade in lung cancer. The overall study: Patients showed objective responses in about 20% of cases and disease control in roughly 34%. General study findings and limits: Best predicting response, reportedly, were early blood T cell clone dynamics, with interferon-beta. Subsequent to radiotherapy plus ipilimumab, tumor-derived TCR clones underwent expansion in blood.

Focal radiation plus CTLA-4 blockade with ipilimumab was administered to patients who had chemo-refractory metastatic non-small-cell lung cancer. Assay: immunoSEQ multiplex PCR; the TCRdb copy retains only in-frame clones and omits some. The profile shows about 90,000 clones, over 75% of them singletons. The germline gives CDR1 LNHDA, CDR2 SQIVND (reference sequence). V was cut by 6 bases and J by 0 bases, with 11 bases left in between. The CDR3 extends over 15 amino acids. This TCR was sampled from a human donor with non-small cell lung cancer that progressed on radiotherapy plus ipilimumab. The material was peripheral blood, obtained from a patient treated with radiotherapy plus ipilimumab. V usage is TRBV19 and J usage is TRBJ1-4; D uncertain. The CDR3 coding sequence is TGTGCCAGTAGCCGGGTCGGAGCAACTAATGAAAAACTGTTTTTT. This encodes CASSRVGATNEKLFF.